One sample yielded the 22 T cell receptor beta chains listed below, sequenced in a study of shared clonotypes between healthy human individuals. In the naive CD8 group, cells lacked CD45RO and were positively selected for CCR7, so terminally differentiated effector memory CD45RA+ cells were left out. Produced via immunoSEQ multiplex PCR; TCRdb's table is partial and in-frame only. The sample shows under 700,000 clones, about 95% of them seen only once. Source material: naive CD8+ T cells sorted from blood. These receptors were collected from a woman in her 30s in good health.

Concerning this clone itself: This sample also contains other DNA sequences that code for the same CDR3. The chain couples TRBV27 to TRBJ1-1; tentatively, D is TRBD1 (5 bases). The CDR3 has 12 amino acids. V was cut by 9 bases and J by 1 base, with 9 bases left in between. The germline V gene encodes CDR1 MNHEY and CDR2 SMNVEV (reference sequence). The CDR3 nucleotides are TGTGCCAGTTCAACAGGGAACACTGAAGCTTTCTTT. Translated, it gives CASSTGNTEAFF.

This clone was counted a single time. V gene TRBV19 combines with J gene TRBJ2-7, with a weak D call TRBD2 (5 bases). Trimming cost V 3 bases and J 1 base, with 10 bases left between them. The germline CDR1 and CDR2 sequences are LNHDA and SQIVND (reference sequence). This CDR3 comprises 14 residues. This CDR3 reads CASSIAERSYEQYF. CDR3 coding DNA: TGTGCCAGTAGTATCGCAGAGCGGTCCTACGAGCAGTACTTC.

The chain employs TRBV19 and TRBJ1-5; D remains unclear. Germline V gives CDR1 LNHDA, CDR2 SQIVND (reference sequence). The CDR3 loop spans 16 amino acids. V dropped 6 bases and J dropped 0 bases, with 15 bases sitting between them. The CDR3 reads CASRTRTDYSNQPQHF. The CDR3 region has the DNA TGTGCCAGTAGAACACGGACGGACTATAGCAATCAGCCCCAGCATTTT.

V is TRBV5-8 and J is TRBJ1-3; a weak D match, TRBD1 (6 bases). Deletions cut 2 bases from V and 0 bases from J, with 6 bases between. From germline, CDR1 is SGHTS and CDR2 YDEGEE. CDR3 length: 14 residues. The CDR3 protein is CASSLQGSGNTIYF. CDR3 DNA sequence: TGTGCCAGCAGCTTACAGGGCTCTGGAAACACCATATATTTT.

The chain links TRBV10-1 to TRBJ1-2, with D uncertain. This CDR3 contains 18 residues. Germline lookup yields CDR1 WNHNN and CDR2 SYGVQD (reference sequence). Trimming stripped 2 bases from V and 8 bases from J, with 27 bases between. The CDR3 region is CASSEIEGAYYTSRGYTF. The DNA of the CDR3 is TGCGCCAGCAGTGAGATCGAGGGCGCATATTATACTTCTCGGGGCTACACCTTC.

J is TRBJ2-7 and V is TRBV11-1, with a weak D call TRBD1 (5 bases). Trimming cost V 4 bases and J 6 bases, with 7 bases left between them. Germline lookup yields CDR1 SGHAT and CDR2 FQDESV (reference sequence). This CDR3 is built from 11 residues. The CDR3 sequence is CASSSGAEQYF. The CDR3 coding sequence is TGTGCCAGCAGCTCTGGGGCCGAGCAGTACTTC.

The chain has TRBV5-1 and TRBJ1-1; D gene unclear. From germline, CDR1 is SGHRS and CDR2 YFSETQ. V gave up 1 base and J gave up 1 base, with 8 bases separating them. CDR3 length: 14 amino acids. CDR3 sequence reads: CASSLWQPNTEAFF. The CDR3 region has the DNA TGCGCCAGCAGCTTGTGGCAGCCGAACACTGAAGCTTTCTTT.

The rearrangement joins TRBV30 to TRBJ1-1, with D possibly TRBD1 on 6 matching bases. CDR3 size: 13 residues. Between the trimmed V and J ends, which lost 4 bases and 4 bases, there was a span of 13 bases. CDR1 and CDR2 (germline): GTSNPN, SVGIG (reference sequence). The CDR3 sequence: CAWIGGRSTEAFF. CDR3 coding DNA: TGTGCCTGGATCGGGGGCCGGAGCACTGAAGCTTTCTTT.

The V and J genes are TRBV28 and TRBJ1-2; D is undetermined. The germline CDR1 and CDR2 sequences are MDHEN and SYDVKM. The CDR3 is 12 residues long. Trimming pared 3 bases from V and 4 bases from J, leaving 6 bases between. CDR3 amino acids: CASSFEVYGYTF. CDR3 in DNA: TGTGCCAGCAGTTTCGAGGTCTATGGCTACACCTTC.

The chain joins TRBV28 to TRBJ1-5, with TRBD1 as a possible D gene (6 bases). The CDR3 sequence is 16 residues long. Germline values: CDR1 MDHEN, CDR2 SYDVKM. The V gene lost 6 bases and the J gene lost 7 bases, with 22 bases spanning the gap. The CDR3 is CASRPLLQGVLQPQHF. The CDR3 DNA is TGTGCCAGCAGGCCTTTGCTACAGGGCGTTCTACAGCCCCAGCATTTT.

The CDR3 spells CASSLAGPVVNYGYTF. The CDR3 DNA sequence: TGTGCCAGCAGCTTAGCCGGTCCGGTCGTTAACTATGGCTACACCTTC. The J gene is TRBJ1-2, the V gene TRBV7-8, with unresolved D. This CDR3 comprises 16 residues. The germline V gene encodes CDR1 SGHVS and CDR2 FQNEAQ. The V and J ends lost 0 bases and 1 base respectively, with 12 bases between them.

The V call is TRBV11-2, the J call TRBJ2-1; TRBD2 matches at 10 bases. CDR1 is SGHAT and CDR2 is FQNNGV in the germline V gene. CDR3 length equals 17 residues. V trimming: 3 bases; J trimming: 8 bases; junction bases outside the gene matches: 13. The CDR3 protein is CASSFPGGLANTDEQFF. As DNA, the CDR3 is TGTGCCAGCAGCTTCCCCGGGGGACTAGCGAACACCGATGAGCAGTTCTTC.

This chain connects TRBV2 to TRBJ1-1, with D perhaps matching TRBD1 (5 bases). The ends were cut back, 3 bases at V and 3 bases at J, with 11 bases in the middle. CDR1 and CDR2 (germline): SNHLY, FYNNEI. This CDR3 is built from 14 residues. In DNA form, the CDR3 reads TGTGCCAGCAGTGACCGGACAAGGGACACTGAAGCTTTCTTT. Protein product: CASSDRTRDTEAFF. Full variable domain (rest looked up from reference TRBV2 and TRBJ1-1): EPEVTQTPSHQVTQMGQEVILRCVPISNHLYFYWYRQILGQKVEFLVSFYNNEISEKSEIFDDQFSVERPDGSNFTLKIRSTKLEDSAMYFCASSDRTRDTEAFFGQGTRLTVV.

CDR3 DNA: TGTGCCAGCAGCCCCGACAGGGGGCGCGGGGAGACCCAGTACTTC. Amino acids: CASSPDRGRGETQYF. This chain uses TRBV13 with TRBJ2-5; 10 bases line up with TRBD1. After removal of 5 bases from V and 5 bases from J, the junction contained 8 bases not matched to a gene. Germline V gives CDR1 PRHDT, CDR2 FYEKMQ (reference sequence). This CDR3 has 15 residues.

Points on this clone: This specimen includes other DNA sequences encoding the same CDR3. The chain is built from TRBV6-5 and TRBJ2-7; D may be TRBD1 or TRBD2 (5 bases each). V was shortened by 6 bases and J by 4 bases, with 13 bases between the two germline ends. CDR1 MNHEY and CDR2 SVGAGI come from the germline V gene. This CDR3 is 13 amino acids long. The CDR3 spells CASSPGTGYEQYF. In DNA, the CDR3 is TGTGCCAGCAGCCCCGGGACGGGATACGAGCAGTACTTC.

The chain's CDR3 is CATSSIGTSGSNEQFF. The CDR3 region has the DNA TGTGCCACCAGCAGTATTGGGACTAGCGGGAGCAATGAGCAGTTCTTC. This rearrangement joins TRBV15 to TRBJ2-1; 14 bases are shared with TRBD2. Trimming removed 3 bases from V and 6 bases from J; junction bases left unmatched: 4. CDR3 length equals 16 residues. The germline CDR1 and CDR2 sequences are LNHNV and YYDKDF (reference sequence).

The V and J genes are TRBV9 and TRBJ2-7; the D is unclear. CDR3 length equals 13 residues. In germline, CDR1 is SGDLS, CDR2 YYNGEE. Trimming removed 4 bases at V and 5 bases at J, with 13 bases between. CDR3 region: CASSPLNSHEQYF. The CDR3 coding sequence is TGTGCCAGCAGCCCCTTAAATTCCCACGAGCAGTACTTC.

This chain links TRBV2 with TRBJ1-4; D gene ambiguous. Trimming took 6 bases from V and 5 from J, leaving 10 bases between them. The CDR3 spans 13 residues. The germline CDR1 and CDR2 sequences are SNHLY and FYNNEI. Here the CDR3 DNA reads TGTGCCAGCAGCCCCCCGGGCAATGAAAAACTGTTTTTT. Amino acids: CASSPPGNEKLFF. Full variable domain (rest looked up from reference TRBV2 and TRBJ1-4): EPEVTQTPSHQVTQMGQEVILRCVPISNHLYFYWYRQILGQKVEFLVSFYNNEISEKSEIFDDQFSVERPDGSNFTLKIRSTKLEDSAMYFCASSPPGNEKLFFGSGTQLSVL.

The J gene is TRBJ2-1, the V gene TRBV29-1; 15 positions agree with TRBD2. Germline lookup yields CDR1 SQVTM and CDR2 ANQGSEA. The length of the CDR3 is 17 residues. The V and J ends lost 5 bases and 1 base, in that order; junction bases with no gene match: 6. The CDR3 nucleotides are TGCAGCGTTTCCGGGACTAGCGGGAGGAGGTCCTACAATGAGCAGTTCTTC. It specifies CSVSGTSGRRSYNEQFF.

In regard to this clone: The same CDR3 arises from other DNA sequences in this sample as well. V is TRBV4-1 and J is TRBJ2-7, with 9 bases matching TRBD2. Trimming took 2 bases from V and 2 from J; bases not matched to a gene: 4. Germline CDR1 MGHRA, CDR2 YSYEKL. The CDR3 consists of 15 residues. This CDR3 is CASSQTLAGAYEQYF. CDR3 coding DNA: TGCGCCAGCAGCCAAACATTAGCGGGGGCCTACGAGCAGTACTTC.

This chain links TRBV29-1 with TRBJ2-5; the D is unclear. The J call is uncertain, as TRBJ2-7 better fits the DNA end. The CDR3 has 12 residues. CDR1 and CDR2 from the germline V gene are SQVTM and ANQGSEA. CDR3 residues: CSVVGRSGEQYF. The DNA for the CDR3 is TGCAGCGTTGTTGGGCGATCGGGCGAGCAGTACTTC.

This clone was recorded only once. The chain combines TRBV27 with TRBJ2-7; 8 nucleotides match TRBD1. CDR1 is MNHEY, CDR2 SMNVEV, per germline (reference sequence). The V segment lost 3 bases and the J segment 4 bases; nucleotides outside the gene matches: 8. The CDR3 consists of 15 residues. The CDR3 nucleotides are TGTGCCAGCAGTTTGGGTCAGGGGGCTTGGTACGAGCAGTACTTC. Amino acids: CASSLGQGAWYEQYF.